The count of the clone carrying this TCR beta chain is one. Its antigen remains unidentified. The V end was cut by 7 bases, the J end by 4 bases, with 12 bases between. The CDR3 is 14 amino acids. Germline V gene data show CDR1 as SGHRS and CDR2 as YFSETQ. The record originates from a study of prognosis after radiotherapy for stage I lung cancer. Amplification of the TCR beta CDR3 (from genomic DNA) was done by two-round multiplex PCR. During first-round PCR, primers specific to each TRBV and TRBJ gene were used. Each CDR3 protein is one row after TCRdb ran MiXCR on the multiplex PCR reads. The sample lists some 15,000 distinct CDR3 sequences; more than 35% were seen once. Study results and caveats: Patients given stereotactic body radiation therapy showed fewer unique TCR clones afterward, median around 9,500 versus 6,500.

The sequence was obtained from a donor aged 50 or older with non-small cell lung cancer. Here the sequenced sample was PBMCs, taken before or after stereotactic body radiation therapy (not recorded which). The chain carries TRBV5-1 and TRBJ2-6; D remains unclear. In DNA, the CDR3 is TGCGCCAGCTCAGGCGTCGTGGGGGCCAACGTCCTGACTTTC. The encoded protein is CASSGVVGANVLTF.